This entry concerns a single TCR beta chain. The data were taken from a study of T cell changes during pregnancy in multiple sclerosis. Germline V gives CDR1 SGHVS, CDR2 FNYEAQ. Trimming took 2 bases from V and 6 from J, leaving 11 bases between them. This CDR3 comprises 14 residues. Produced via immunoSEQ multiplex PCR; TCRdb's table is partial and in-frame only. The data contain roughly 89,000 clones, around 92% of them seen just once; the ten biggest clones take up 2.2%. The TCR sequence derives from a female donor with multiple sclerosis, enrolled in a pregnancy study. This material consisted of peripheral blood, taken in the third trimester of pregnancy. This chain links TRBV7-6 with TRBJ2-1, with TRBD2 as a possible D gene (5 bases). CDR3 DNA: TGTGCCAGCAGCTTAATAGCCCGGGGCAATGAGCAGTTCTTC. It yields the protein CASSLIARGNEQFF.